This T cell receptor beta chain was identified in a study of cytomegalovirus exposure and HLA in healthy donors. Study-wide points: The CMV antigen specificity of a few CMV-associated chains was confirmed through in vitro analysis. Immune exposure was documented only through CMV serostatus. Listed as cytomegalovirus-associated were over 150 TCR beta chains. Most subjects' HLA-A and HLA-B alleles were reportedly predicted from TCR beta sequences.

This clone has a handful of counts. The antigen remains undetermined. The sample contains more than one DNA sequence encoding this CDR3. This PCR relied on a set of 60 Vbeta primers and 13 Jbeta primers. Sequencing used immunoSEQ multiplex PCR; TCRdb keeps in-frame clones, though not all of them. The sample carries about 200,000 clones, around 77% recorded once. This CDR3 region has 14 residues. Per germline, CDR1 SGHAT and CDR2 FQNNGV. The V gene end was trimmed by 2 bases and the J gene end by 1 base; junction bases not matched to a gene: 0. This sequence joins TRBV11-2 and TRBJ2-5, with TRBD2 identical over 8 bases. The clonotype originates from a woman between 25 and 40 years old in good health and CMV-seronegative. The material sequenced was PBMCs. The CDR3 bases are TGTGCCAGCAGCTTACTAGCGGGCCAAGAGACCCAGTACTTC. Translation gives CASSLLAGQETQYF.